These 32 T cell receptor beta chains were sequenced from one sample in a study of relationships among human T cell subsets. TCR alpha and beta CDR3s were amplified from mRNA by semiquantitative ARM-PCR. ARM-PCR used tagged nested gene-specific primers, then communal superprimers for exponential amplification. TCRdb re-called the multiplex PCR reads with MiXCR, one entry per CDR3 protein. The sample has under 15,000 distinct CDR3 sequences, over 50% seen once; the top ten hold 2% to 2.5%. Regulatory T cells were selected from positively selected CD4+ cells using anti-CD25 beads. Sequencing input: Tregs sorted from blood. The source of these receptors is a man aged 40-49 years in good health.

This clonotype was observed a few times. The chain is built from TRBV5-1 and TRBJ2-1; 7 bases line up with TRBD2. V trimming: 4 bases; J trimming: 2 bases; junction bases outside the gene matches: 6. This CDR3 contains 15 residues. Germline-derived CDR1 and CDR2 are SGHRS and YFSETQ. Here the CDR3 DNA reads TGCGCCAGCAGCAAAACTAGCGATACCTACAATGAGCAGTTCTTC. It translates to CASSKTSDTYNEQFF.

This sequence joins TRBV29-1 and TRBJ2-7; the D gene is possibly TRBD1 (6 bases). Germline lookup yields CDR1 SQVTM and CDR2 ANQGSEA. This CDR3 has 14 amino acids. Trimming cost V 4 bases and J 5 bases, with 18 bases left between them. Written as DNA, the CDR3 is TGCAGCGTTGCCCGCAGCAGGGGTGGGAACGAGCAGTACTTC. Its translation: CSVARSRGGNEQYF.

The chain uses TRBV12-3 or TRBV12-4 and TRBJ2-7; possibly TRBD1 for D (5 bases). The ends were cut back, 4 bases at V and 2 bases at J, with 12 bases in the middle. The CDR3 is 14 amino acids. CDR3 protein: CASSSDQGPYEQYF. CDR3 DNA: TGTGCCAGCAGTTCCGACCAGGGCCCCTACGAGCAGTACTTC.

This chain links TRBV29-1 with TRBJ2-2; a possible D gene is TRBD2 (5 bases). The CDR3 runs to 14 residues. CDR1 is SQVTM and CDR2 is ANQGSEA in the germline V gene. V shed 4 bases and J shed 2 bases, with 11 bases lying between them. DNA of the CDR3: TGCAGCGTTGTAACAGCGGTAAACACCGGGGAGCTGTTTTTT. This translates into CSVVTAVNTGELFF.

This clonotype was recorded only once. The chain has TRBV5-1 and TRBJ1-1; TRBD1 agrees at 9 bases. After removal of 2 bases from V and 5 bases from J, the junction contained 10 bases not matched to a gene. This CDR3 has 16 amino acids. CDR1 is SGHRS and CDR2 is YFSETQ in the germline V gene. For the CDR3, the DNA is TGCGCCAGCAGCTTCGAAGGGGGACAGGGACGGACTGAAGCTTTCTTT. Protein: CASSFEGGQGRTEAFF.

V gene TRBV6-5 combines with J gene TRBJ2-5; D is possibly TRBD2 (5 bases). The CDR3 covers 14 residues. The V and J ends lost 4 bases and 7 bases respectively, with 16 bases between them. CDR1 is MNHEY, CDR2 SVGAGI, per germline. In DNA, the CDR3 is TGTGCCAGCAGTTTCCAAGCCGATCGGGGGACCCAGTACTTC. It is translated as CASSFQADRGTQYF.

The DNA of the CDR3 is TGTGCCAGCGGGACGGGGGCCGTCTACGAGCAGTACTTC. Its protein product is CASGTGAVYEQYF. The rearrangement joins TRBV25-1 to TRBJ2-7, with D perhaps TRBD1 or TRBD2 (6 bases each). V lost 8 bases and J 3 bases, leaving 14 bases between the germline ends. This CDR3 contains 13 residues. Germline assignment: CDR1 MGHDK and CDR2 SYGVNS.

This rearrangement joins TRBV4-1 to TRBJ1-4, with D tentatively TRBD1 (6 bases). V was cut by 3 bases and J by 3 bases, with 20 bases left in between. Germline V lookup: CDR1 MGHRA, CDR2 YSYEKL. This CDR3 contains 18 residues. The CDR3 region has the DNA TGCGCCAGCAGCCACGGGGGCAGGGGCCCCGGAGCTAATGAAAAACTGTTTTTT. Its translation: CASSHGGRGPGANEKLFF.

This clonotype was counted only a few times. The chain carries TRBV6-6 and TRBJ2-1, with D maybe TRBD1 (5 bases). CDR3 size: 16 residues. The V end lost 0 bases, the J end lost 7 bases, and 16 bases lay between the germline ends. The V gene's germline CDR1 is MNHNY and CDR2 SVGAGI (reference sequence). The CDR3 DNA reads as TGTGCCAGCAGTTACTCGAAAGAAAAGGGGTTGAATGAGCAGTTCTTC. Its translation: CASSYSKEKGLNEQFF.

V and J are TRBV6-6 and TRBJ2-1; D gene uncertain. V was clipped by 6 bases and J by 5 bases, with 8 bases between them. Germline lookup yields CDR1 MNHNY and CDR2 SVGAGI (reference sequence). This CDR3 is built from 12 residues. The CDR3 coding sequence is TGTGCCAGCAGAGAACGGAACAATGAGCAGTTCTTC. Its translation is CASRERNNEQFF.

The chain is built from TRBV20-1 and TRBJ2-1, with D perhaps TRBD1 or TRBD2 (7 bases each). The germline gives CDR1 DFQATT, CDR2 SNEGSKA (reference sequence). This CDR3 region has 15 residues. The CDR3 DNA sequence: TGCGGATGCCAGGGGGGGGGACAGTTTAACAATGAGCAGTTCTTC. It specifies CGCQGGGQFNNEQFF.

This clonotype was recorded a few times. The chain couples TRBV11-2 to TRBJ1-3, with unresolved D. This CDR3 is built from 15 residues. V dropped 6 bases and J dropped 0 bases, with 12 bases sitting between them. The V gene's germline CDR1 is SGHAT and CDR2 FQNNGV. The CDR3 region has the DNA TGTGCCAGCAGTTATACAGCATCCTCTGGAAACACCATATATTTT. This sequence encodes CASSYTASSGNTIYF.

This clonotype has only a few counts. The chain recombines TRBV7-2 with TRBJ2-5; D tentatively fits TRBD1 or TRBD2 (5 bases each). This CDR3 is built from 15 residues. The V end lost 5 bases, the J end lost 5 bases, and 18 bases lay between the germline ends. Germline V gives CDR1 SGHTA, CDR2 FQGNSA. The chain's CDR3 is CASSPTGTPSETQYF. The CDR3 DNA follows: TGTGCCAGCAGCCCTACCGGGACGCCCTCGGAGACCCAGTACTTC. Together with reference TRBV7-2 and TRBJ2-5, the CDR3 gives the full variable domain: GAGVSQSPSNKVTEKGKDVELRCDPISGHTALYWYRQSLGQGLEFLIYFQGNSAPDKSGLPSDRFSAERTGGSVSTLTIQRTQQEDSAVYLCASSPTGTPSETQYFGPGTRLLVL.

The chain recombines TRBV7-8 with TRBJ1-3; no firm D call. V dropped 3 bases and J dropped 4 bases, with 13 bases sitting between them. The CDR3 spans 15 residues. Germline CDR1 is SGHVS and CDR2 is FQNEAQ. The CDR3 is CASSFERLSGNTIYF. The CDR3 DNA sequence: TGTGCCAGCAGCTTTGAGAGGCTCTCGGGAAACACCATATATTTT.

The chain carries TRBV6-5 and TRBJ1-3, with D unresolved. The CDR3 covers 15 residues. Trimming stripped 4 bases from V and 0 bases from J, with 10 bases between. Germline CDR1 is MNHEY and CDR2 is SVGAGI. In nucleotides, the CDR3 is TGTGCCAGCAGTTCGATGCGGACCTCTGGAAACACCATATATTTT. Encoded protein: CASSSMRTSGNTIYF.

Written as DNA, the CDR3 is TGTGCCAGCAGTCCTGGGGACAGGGGGCGGAATACGCAGTATTTT. It specifies CASSPGDRGRNTQYF. The chain employs TRBV25-1 and TRBJ2-3; 12 positions agree with TRBD1. Germline assignment: CDR1 MGHDK and CDR2 SYGVNS. The CDR3 runs to 15 residues. Losses at the gene ends were 5 bases for V and 7 bases for J; bases not matched to a gene: 7. Using reference TRBV25-1 and TRBJ2-3 for the parts outside the CDR3, the full variable domain is EADIYQTPRYLVIGTGKKITLECSQTMGHDKMYWYQQDPGMELHLIHYSYGVNSTEKGDLSSESTVSRIRTEHFPLTLESARPSHTSQYLCASSPGDRGRNTQYFGPGTRLTVL.

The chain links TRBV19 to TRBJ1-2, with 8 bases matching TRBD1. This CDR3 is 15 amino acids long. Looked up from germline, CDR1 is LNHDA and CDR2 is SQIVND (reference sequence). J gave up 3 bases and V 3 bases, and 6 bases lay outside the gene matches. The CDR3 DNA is TGTGCCAGTAGTATGGTCCGGACAGGGCACTATGGCTACACCTTC. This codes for CASSMVRTGHYGYTF.

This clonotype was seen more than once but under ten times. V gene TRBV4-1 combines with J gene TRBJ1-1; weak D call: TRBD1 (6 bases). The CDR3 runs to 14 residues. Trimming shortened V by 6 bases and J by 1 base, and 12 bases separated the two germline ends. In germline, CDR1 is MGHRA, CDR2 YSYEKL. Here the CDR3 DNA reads TGCGCCAGCAGAGGGACACTGAAGAACACTGAAGCTTTCTTT. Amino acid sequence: CASRGTLKNTEAFF.

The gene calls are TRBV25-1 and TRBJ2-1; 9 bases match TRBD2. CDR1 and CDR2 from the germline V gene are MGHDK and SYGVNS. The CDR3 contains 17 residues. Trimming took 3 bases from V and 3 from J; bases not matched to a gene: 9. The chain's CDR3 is CASSDSGGRSRYNEQFF. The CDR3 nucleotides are TGTGCCAGCAGTGATAGCGGGGGCAGAAGCCGCTACAATGAGCAGTTCTTC.

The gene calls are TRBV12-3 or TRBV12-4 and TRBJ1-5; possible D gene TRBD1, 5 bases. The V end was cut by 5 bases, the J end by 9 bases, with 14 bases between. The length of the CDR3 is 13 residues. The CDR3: CASSRDSRAPQHF. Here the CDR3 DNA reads TGTGCCAGCAGTCGGGACTCCCGGGCGCCCCAGCATTTT.

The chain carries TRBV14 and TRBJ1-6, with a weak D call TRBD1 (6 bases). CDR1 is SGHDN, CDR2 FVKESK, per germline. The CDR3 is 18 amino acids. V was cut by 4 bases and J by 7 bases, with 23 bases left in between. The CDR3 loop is CASSRIGQSNIRNSPLHF. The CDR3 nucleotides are TGTGCCAGCAGCCGCATTGGACAGAGCAATATACGGAATTCACCCCTCCACTTT.

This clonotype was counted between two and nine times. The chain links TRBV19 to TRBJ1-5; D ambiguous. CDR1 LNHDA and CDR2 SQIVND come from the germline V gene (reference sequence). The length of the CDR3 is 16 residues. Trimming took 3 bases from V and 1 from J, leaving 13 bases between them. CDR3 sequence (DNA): TGTGCCAGTAGTATTGGTGGGTCGGTCAGCAATCAGCCCCAGCATTTT. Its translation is CASSIGGSVSNQPQHF. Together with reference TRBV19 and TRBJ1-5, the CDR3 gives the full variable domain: DGGITQSPKYLFRKEGQNVTLSCEQNLNHDAMYWYRQDPGQGLRLIYYSQIVNDFQKGDIAEGYSVSREKKESFPLTVTSAQKNPTAFYLCASSIGGSVSNQPQHFGDGTRLSIL.

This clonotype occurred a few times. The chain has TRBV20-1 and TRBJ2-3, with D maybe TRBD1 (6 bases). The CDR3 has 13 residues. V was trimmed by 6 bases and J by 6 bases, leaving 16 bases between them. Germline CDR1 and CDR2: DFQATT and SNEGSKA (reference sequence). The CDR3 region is CSAADSGEDTQYF. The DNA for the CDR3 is TGCAGTGCCGCGGACAGTGGTGAGGATACGCAGTATTTT.

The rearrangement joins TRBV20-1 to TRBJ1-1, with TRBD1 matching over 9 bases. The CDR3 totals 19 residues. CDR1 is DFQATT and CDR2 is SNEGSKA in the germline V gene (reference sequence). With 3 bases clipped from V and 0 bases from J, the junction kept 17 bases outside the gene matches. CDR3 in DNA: TGCAGTGCTAGGGGTATCCCTGGGACAGGGTCGGATCTGAACACTGAAGCTTTCTTT. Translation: CSARGIPGTGSDLNTEAFF.

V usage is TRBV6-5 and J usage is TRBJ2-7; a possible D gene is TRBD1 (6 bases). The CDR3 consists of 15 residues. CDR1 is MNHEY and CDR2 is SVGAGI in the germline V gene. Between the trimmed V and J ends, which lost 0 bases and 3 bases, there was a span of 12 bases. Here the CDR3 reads CASSYSTRGNYEQYF. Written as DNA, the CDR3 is TGTGCCAGCAGTTACTCGACCAGGGGCAACTACGAGCAGTACTTC.

This CDR3 reads CATGATDTQYF. The CDR3 DNA reads as TGTGCCACCGGGGCTACAGATACGCAGTATTTT. The chain carries TRBV24-1 and TRBJ2-3; D is possibly TRBD1 (5 bases). The CDR3 has 11 residues. Germline V CDR1 and CDR2: KGHDR, SFDVKD. Trimming took 9 bases from V and 3 from J, leaving 6 bases between them.

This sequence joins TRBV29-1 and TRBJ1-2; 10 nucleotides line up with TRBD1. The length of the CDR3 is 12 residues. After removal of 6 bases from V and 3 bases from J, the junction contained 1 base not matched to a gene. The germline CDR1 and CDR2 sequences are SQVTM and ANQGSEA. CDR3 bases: TGCAGCGTAGGACAGGGGGACTATGGCTACACCTTC. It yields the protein CSVGQGDYGYTF.

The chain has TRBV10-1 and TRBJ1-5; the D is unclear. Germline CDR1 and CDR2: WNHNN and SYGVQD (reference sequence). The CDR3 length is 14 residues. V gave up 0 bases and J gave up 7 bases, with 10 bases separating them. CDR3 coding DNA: TGCGCCAGCAGTGAGTCCCAAGGGTTCCAGCCCCAGCATTTT. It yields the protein CASSESQGFQPQHF.

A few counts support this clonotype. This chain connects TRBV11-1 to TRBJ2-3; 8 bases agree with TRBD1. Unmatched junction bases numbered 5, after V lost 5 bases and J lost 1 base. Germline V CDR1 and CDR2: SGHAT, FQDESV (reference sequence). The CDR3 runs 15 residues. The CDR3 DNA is TGTGCCAGCAGCAAGACAGGGGATCGCACAGATACGCAGTATTTT. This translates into CASSKTGDRTDTQYF.

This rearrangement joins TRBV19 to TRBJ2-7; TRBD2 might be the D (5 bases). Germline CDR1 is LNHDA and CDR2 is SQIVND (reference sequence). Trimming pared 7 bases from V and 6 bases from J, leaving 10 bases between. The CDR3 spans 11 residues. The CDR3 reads CASMGSGEQYF. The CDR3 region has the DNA TGTGCCAGTATGGGGAGTGGCGAGCAGTACTTC.

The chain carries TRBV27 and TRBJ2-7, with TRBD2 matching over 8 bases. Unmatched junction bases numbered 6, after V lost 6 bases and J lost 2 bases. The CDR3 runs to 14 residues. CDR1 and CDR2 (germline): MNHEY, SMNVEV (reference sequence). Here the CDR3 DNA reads TGTGCCAGCAGGTCCCGTAGCGGGACCTACGAGCAGTACTTC. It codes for CASRSRSGTYEQYF.

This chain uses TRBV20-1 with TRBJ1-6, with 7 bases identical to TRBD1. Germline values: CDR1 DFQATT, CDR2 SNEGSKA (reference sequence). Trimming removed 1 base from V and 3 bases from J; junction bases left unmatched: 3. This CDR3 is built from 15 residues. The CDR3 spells CSARAAGGYNSPLHF. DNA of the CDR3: TGCAGTGCTAGAGCCGCAGGGGGCTATAATTCACCCCTCCACTTT.